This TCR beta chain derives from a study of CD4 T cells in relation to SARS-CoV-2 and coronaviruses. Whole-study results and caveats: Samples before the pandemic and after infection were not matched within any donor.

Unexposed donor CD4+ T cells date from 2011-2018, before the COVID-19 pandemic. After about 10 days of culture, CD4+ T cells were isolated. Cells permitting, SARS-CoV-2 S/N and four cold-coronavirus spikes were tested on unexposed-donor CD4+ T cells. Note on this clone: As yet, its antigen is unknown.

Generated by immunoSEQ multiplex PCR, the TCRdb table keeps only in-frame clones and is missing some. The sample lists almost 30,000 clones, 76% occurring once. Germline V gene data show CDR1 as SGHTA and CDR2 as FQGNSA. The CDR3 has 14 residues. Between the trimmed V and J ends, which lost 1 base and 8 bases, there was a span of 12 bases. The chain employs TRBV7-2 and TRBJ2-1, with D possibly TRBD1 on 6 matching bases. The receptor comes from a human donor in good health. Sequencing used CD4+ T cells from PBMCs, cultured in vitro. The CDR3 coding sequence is TGTGCCAGCAGCTTAGATCAGGGGCGGGATGAGCAGTTCTTC. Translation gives CASSLDQGRDEQFF.